This is a list of T cell receptor beta chains from one sample in a study of CD8 T cells in ankylosing spondylitis. MiXCR, run by TCRdb on the 5' RACE reads, gives a single entry per CDR3 protein. The sample contains approximately 150,000 distinct CDR3 sequences, approximately 44% of which appear only once. The sequencing input was synovial fluid, either unsorted or a sorted T cell fraction (not recorded which). The source of these receptors is a male donor with ankylosing spondylitis. Both conserved end residues are part of each CDR3. D genes are given only for firm matches. Not every row has a clone size; where given, it reads once, few, many or a size class.

size: few
J: TRBJ1-1
V: TRBV5-1
D: .
CDR3: CASSLEPRMNTEAFF
DNA: TGCGCCAGCAGCTTGGAGCCCAGGATGAACACTGAAGCTTTCTTT

size: .
J: TRBJ2-1
V: TRBV5-1
D: .
CDR3: CASSWGRHGSSYNEQFF
DNA: TGCGCCAGCAGCTGGGGCCGACACGGTAGCTCCTACAATGAGCAGTTCTTC

size: few
J: TRBJ2-6
V: TRBV4-1
D: .
CDR3: CASSSSGLAFSGANVLTF
DNA: TGCGCCAGCAGCTCTTCCGGGCTAGCGTTTTCTGGGGCCAACGTCCTGACTTTC

size: .
J: TRBJ2-1
V: TRBV4-2
D: .
CDR3: CASSQAAPYNEQFF
DNA: TGTGCCAGCAGCCAAGCGGCACCCTACAATGAGCAGTTCTTC

size: few
J: TRBJ2-7
V: TRBV11-2
D: .
CDR3: CASSVNAGTAEGEQYF
DNA: TGTGCCAGCAGCGTAAACGCCGGGACGGCGGAAGGGGAGCAGTACTTC

size: .
J: TRBJ2-1
V: TRBV11-2
D: .
CDR3: CASSSYPRQFRHNEQFF
DNA: TGTGCCAGCAGCTCCTATCCCCGTCAGTTCCGGCACAATGAGCAGTTCTTC

size: .
J: TRBJ2-7
V: TRBV7-6
D: .
CDR3: CASSLDVLPYEQYF
DNA: TGTGCCAGCAGCTTAGACGTTCTTCCCTACGAGCAGTACTTC

size: .
J: TRBJ2-1
V: TRBV29-1
D: .
CDR3: CSVDGLSFNRHSEQFF
DNA: TGCAGCGTTGACGGGTTGAGTTTTAACCGGCACAGTGAGCAGTTCTTC

size: few
J: TRBJ2-1
V: TRBV7-8
D: .
CDR3: CASSFLPGTYNEQFF
DNA: TGTGCCAGCAGCTTCCTTCCCGGGACATACAATGAGCAGTTCTTC

size: .
J: TRBJ2-3
V: TRBV19
D: TRBD1
CDR3: CASSSTPTGGDTQYF
DNA: TGTGCCAGTAGTTCAACCCCGACAGGGGGGGATACGCAGTATTTT

size: few
J: TRBJ2-1
V: TRBV25-1
D: .
CDR3: CASSTWGEQFF
DNA: TGTGCCAGCAGTACCTGGGGTGAGCAGTTCTTC

size: .
J: TRBJ1-5
V: TRBV2
D: .
CDR3: CASSPSPGSSNQPQHF
DNA: TGTGCCAGCAGTCCTTCTCCCGGGAGTAGCAATCAGCCCCAGCATTTT

size: few
J: TRBJ2-2
V: TRBV3-1
D: .
CDR3: CASSQTRRPNTGELFF
DNA: TGTGCCAGCAGCCAAACCAGAAGACCTAACACCGGGGAGCTGTTTTTT

size: few
J: TRBJ2-7
V: TRBV28
D: TRBD1
CDR3: CASIPPRDRPIQSSYEQYF
DNA: TGTGCCAGCATTCCCCCGAGGGACAGACCGATACAGAGCTCCTACGAGCAGTACTTC

size: .
J: TRBJ2-5
V: TRBV9
D: .
CDR3: CASSVGQQETQYF
DNA: TGTGCCAGCAGCGTAGGACAGCAAGAGACCCAGTACTTC

size: .
J: TRBJ2-7
V: TRBV7-9
D: .
CDR3: CASSLAPGSYEQYF
DNA: TGTGCCAGCAGCTTAGCTCCTGGATCCTACGAGCAGTACTTC

size: many
J: TRBJ2-6
V: TRBV6-2/TRBV6-3
D: .
CDR3: CASSYSSSGANVLTF
DNA: TGTGCCAGCAGTTACTCCAGCTCTGGGGCCAACGTCCTGACTTTC

size: few
J: TRBJ1-1
V: TRBV6-4
D: .
CDR3: CASSEDPNTEAFF
DNA: TGTGCCAGCAGTGAAGACCCGAACACTGAAGCTTTCTTT

size: few
J: TRBJ1-3
V: TRBV27
D: .
CDR3: CASSLIAGTGNTIYF
DNA: TGTGCCAGCAGTTTAATCGCCGGAACTGGAAACACCATATATTTT

size: few
J: TRBJ2-5
V: TRBV11-2
D: .
CDR3: CASRQGGFEETQYF
DNA: TGTGCCAGTCGACAGGGAGGATTTGAAGAGACCCAGTACTTC

size: .
J: TRBJ2-1
V: TRBV7-2
D: TRBD2
CDR3: CASSGRRKTPGLAGVYYNEQFF
DNA: TGTGCCAGCAGCGGAAGACGCAAAACCCCGGGACTAGCGGGAGTATACTACAATGAGCAGTTCTTC

size: .
J: TRBJ2-1
V: TRBV6-1
D: TRBD1
CDR3: CASSRDRGSYNEQFF
DNA: TGTGCCAGCAGCAGAGACAGGGGGAGCTACAATGAGCAGTTCTTC